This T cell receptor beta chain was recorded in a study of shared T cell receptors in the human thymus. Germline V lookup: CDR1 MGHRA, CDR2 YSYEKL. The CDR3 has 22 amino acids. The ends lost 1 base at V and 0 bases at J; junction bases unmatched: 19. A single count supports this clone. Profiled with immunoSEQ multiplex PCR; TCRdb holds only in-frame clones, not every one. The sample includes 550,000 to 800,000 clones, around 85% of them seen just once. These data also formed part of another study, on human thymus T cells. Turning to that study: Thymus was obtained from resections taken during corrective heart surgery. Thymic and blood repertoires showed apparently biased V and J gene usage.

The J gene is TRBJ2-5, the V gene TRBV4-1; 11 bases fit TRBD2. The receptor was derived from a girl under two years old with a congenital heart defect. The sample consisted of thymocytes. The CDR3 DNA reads TGCGCCAGCAGCCAAGCCAATACCCCGACTAGCGGGGTTGGCAAATACCAAGAGACCCAGTACTTC. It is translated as CASSQANTPTSGVGKYQETQYF.